A selection of T cell receptor beta chains follows, all from one sample in a study. TCRdb used MiXCR to reprocess the RT-PCR reads, holding one entry per CDR3 protein. The data contain 550,000 to 750,000 distinct CDR3 sequences, approximately 15% of them seen just once; the ten biggest clones take up roughly 3.9%. The specimen was memory CD4+ T cells from blood. The receptors derive from a female donor in good health, serving as a healthy control. Both conserved end residues are part of each CDR3. A D gene is named only where the DNA matches it firmly. Clone sizes are given selectively: once, few, many, or a class where the clone is expanded.

v_call: TRBV7-9; clone_size: .; j_call: TRBJ1-2; d_call: .; cdr3_nt: TGTGCCAGCAGCTTAGAGGGAGACAGGCTCCGCTATGGCTACACCTTC; cdr3_aa: CASSLEGDRLRYGYTF
v_call: TRBV7-9; clone_size: few; j_call: TRBJ1-1; d_call: .; cdr3_nt: TGTGCCAGCAGCTTTACCAACAGGGACACTGAAGCTTTCTTT; cdr3_aa: CASSFTNRDTEAFF
v_call: TRBV7-8; clone_size: .; j_call: TRBJ2-7; d_call: .; cdr3_nt: TGTGCCAGCAGTTTGGACTTCTATTCCTACGAGCAGTACTTC; cdr3_aa: CASSLDFYSYEQYF
v_call: TRBV6-1; clone_size: .; j_call: TRBJ2-7; d_call: TRBD1; cdr3_nt: TGTGCCAGGGACAGGGCGGGCTACGAGCAGTACTTC; cdr3_aa: CARDRAGYEQYF
v_call: TRBV12-3/TRBV12-4; clone_size: few; j_call: TRBJ1-4; d_call: .; cdr3_nt: TGTGCCAGCAGTTTTTCAGGGGTAGGGGAAAAACTGTTTTTT; cdr3_aa: CASSFSGVGEKLFF
v_call: TRBV7-3; clone_size: few; j_call: TRBJ1-1; d_call: .; cdr3_nt: TGTGCCAGCAGCCCTCACAAGGACACTGAAGCTTTCTTT; cdr3_aa: CASSPHKDTEAFF
v_call: TRBV12-3/TRBV12-4; clone_size: .; j_call: TRBJ2-5; d_call: TRBD1; cdr3_nt: TGTGCCAGCAGTTTAGCGGGAGAGGGGGCAGTAGAGACCCAGTACTTC; cdr3_aa: CASSLAGEGAVETQYF
v_call: TRBV6-5; clone_size: few; j_call: TRBJ1-4; d_call: TRBD1; cdr3_nt: TGTGCCAGCACCCAGCCAGGGGGGGGTGAAAAACTGTTTTTT; cdr3_aa: CASTQPGGGEKLFF
v_call: TRBV4-2; clone_size: many; j_call: TRBJ1-1; d_call: TRBD1; cdr3_nt: TGTGCCAGCAGCCCTCGACAGGGAGGCACTGAAGCTTTCTTT; cdr3_aa: CASSPRQGGTEAFF
v_call: TRBV20-1; clone_size: many; j_call: TRBJ1-5; d_call: .; cdr3_nt: TGCAGTGCTAGTGGGATCCGAGAGGGTCAGCCCCAGCATTTT; cdr3_aa: CSASGIREGQPQHF
v_call: TRBV20-1; clone_size: .; j_call: TRBJ2-1; d_call: TRBD2; cdr3_nt: TGCAGTGCTAGAGATGTAGCGGGAAGGATAAATGAGCAGTTCTTC; cdr3_aa: CSARDVAGRINEQFF
v_call: TRBV20-1; clone_size: .; j_call: TRBJ1-3; d_call: TRBD1; cdr3_nt: TGCAGTGCTGCCGGGACAGGTCGGGAAACCATATATTTT; cdr3_aa: CSAAGTGRETIYF
v_call: TRBV6-1; clone_size: .; j_call: TRBJ2-7; d_call: TRBD1; cdr3_nt: TGTGCCAGCAGCCTTACAGGGGAAAGAGGATACGAGCAGTACTTC; cdr3_aa: CASSLTGERGYEQYF
v_call: TRBV6-5; clone_size: many; j_call: TRBJ1-3; d_call: TRBD1; cdr3_nt: TGTGCCAGCAGGGGACAGGGGGTCTACACCATATATTTT; cdr3_aa: CASRGQGVYTIYF
v_call: TRBV29-1; clone_size: many; j_call: TRBJ2-1; d_call: .; cdr3_nt: TGCAGCGTTGAACCCTCCTCCCGGCGCGGGTGGGGAAGCTCCTACAATGAGCAGTTCTTC; cdr3_aa: CSVEPSSRRGWGSSYNEQFF
v_call: TRBV9; clone_size: .; j_call: TRBJ2-1; d_call: .; cdr3_nt: TGTGCCAGCAGCCCACCTGCGGGACCGTACAATGAGCAGTTCTTC; cdr3_aa: CASSPPAGPYNEQFF
v_call: TRBV29-1; clone_size: many; j_call: TRBJ2-7; d_call: TRBD1; cdr3_nt: TGCAGCGTTGGGTTACCGGGACAGGGGTCTAACGAGCAGTACTTC; cdr3_aa: CSVGLPGQGSNEQYF
v_call: TRBV18; clone_size: .; j_call: TRBJ2-1; d_call: .; cdr3_nt: TGTGCCAGCTCACCGCCATACAGGGGAGGGTCCTACAATGAGCAGTTCTTC; cdr3_aa: CASSPPYRGGSYNEQFF
v_call: TRBV11-2; clone_size: .; j_call: TRBJ1-2; d_call: .; cdr3_nt: TGTGCCAGCAGCTTGTGGGGGATTTTC; cdr3_aa: CASSLWGIF
v_call: TRBV27; clone_size: few; j_call: TRBJ2-7; d_call: .; cdr3_nt: TGTGCCAGCGGAAGACGCCAGGGGGGTGGGTTGTCCTACGAGCAGTACTTC; cdr3_aa: CASGRRQGGGLSYEQYF
v_call: TRBV7-8; clone_size: .; j_call: TRBJ2-5; d_call: TRBD2; cdr3_nt: TGTGCCAGCAGCCTCCGGATAGCGGGAGGGCCTGCGCAGACCCAGTACTTC; cdr3_aa: CASSLRIAGGPAQTQYF
v_call: TRBV7-8; clone_size: few; j_call: TRBJ2-1; d_call: TRBD2; cdr3_nt: TGTGCCAGCAGCTTAGCGTATCGGCTAGCGGGGAAGAATGAGCAGTTCTTC; cdr3_aa: CASSLAYRLAGKNEQFF
v_call: TRBV5-1; clone_size: few; j_call: TRBJ1-3; d_call: TRBD1; cdr3_nt: TGCGCCAGCAGCTTGTTAGGGGGCGACTCTGGAAACACCATATATTTT; cdr3_aa: CASSLLGGDSGNTIYF
v_call: TRBV20-1; clone_size: .; j_call: TRBJ1-5; d_call: .; cdr3_nt: TGCAATGCGTGGACAGCGCTCTCTACTATTAGCAATCAGCCCCAGCATTTT; cdr3_aa: CNAWTALSTISNQPQHF
v_call: TRBV12-3/TRBV12-4; clone_size: few; j_call: TRBJ1-1; d_call: .; cdr3_nt: TGTGCCAGCAGGGTTTTGGGAATGGAAGCTTTCTTT; cdr3_aa: CASRVLGMEAFF
v_call: TRBV12-3/TRBV12-4; clone_size: few; j_call: TRBJ2-1; d_call: TRBD1; cdr3_nt: TGTGCCAGCAGTTTGGCGGGACAGGGGGCTGGCGAGCAGTTCTTC; cdr3_aa: CASSLAGQGAGEQFF
v_call: TRBV5-1; clone_size: few; j_call: TRBJ1-1; d_call: TRBD1; cdr3_nt: TGCGCCAGCAGCACCCAGCCCCAGGGGGCAGGTAACACTGAAGCTTTCTTT; cdr3_aa: CASSTQPQGAGNTEAFF
v_call: TRBV7-2; clone_size: .; j_call: TRBJ1-4; d_call: TRBD1; cdr3_nt: TGTGCCAGCAGCGGGCAGGGGGACCCTAATGAAAAACTGTTTTTT; cdr3_aa: CASSGQGDPNEKLFF
v_call: TRBV24-1; clone_size: .; j_call: TRBJ2-1; d_call: .; cdr3_nt: TGTGCCACCTCAGATCGGACATCAAGCTCCTACAATGAGCAGTTCTTC; cdr3_aa: CATSDRTSSSYNEQFF
v_call: TRBV7-2; clone_size: .; j_call: TRBJ1-2; d_call: TRBD1; cdr3_nt: TGTGCCACCAGTGATTTCCCGACAGGGAATGGCTACACCTTC; cdr3_aa: CATSDFPTGNGYTF
v_call: TRBV20-1; clone_size: many; j_call: TRBJ1-1; d_call: .; cdr3_nt: TGCAGTGCTAGACATTCCGGGACGCTGAACACTGAAGCTTTCTTT; cdr3_aa: CSARHSGTLNTEAFF
v_call: TRBV20-1; clone_size: few; j_call: TRBJ1-1; d_call: .; cdr3_nt: TGCAGTGTCTCGAACCCTCGATGGGGGATGAACACTGAAGCTTTCTTT; cdr3_aa: CSVSNPRWGMNTEAFF
v_call: TRBV7-8; clone_size: .; j_call: TRBJ2-3; d_call: .; cdr3_nt: TGTGCCAGCATCCGCCCCCCAATGTGGGGGGGCACAGATACGCAGTATTTT; cdr3_aa: CASIRPPMWGGTDTQYF
v_call: TRBV20-1; clone_size: few; j_call: TRBJ2-5; d_call: TRBD1; cdr3_nt: TGCAGTGCCATCGACAGGGGAAAAGAGACCCAGTACTTC; cdr3_aa: CSAIDRGKETQYF
v_call: TRBV7-2; clone_size: .; j_call: TRBJ2-3; d_call: TRBD2; cdr3_nt: TGTGCCAGCAGTCAAGCACTAGCGGCAGATACGCAGTATTTT; cdr3_aa: CASSQALAADTQYF
v_call: TRBV12-3/TRBV12-4; clone_size: many; j_call: TRBJ2-3; d_call: .; cdr3_nt: TGTGCCAGCAGCCTCGGGAGTGCAGATACGCAGTATTTT; cdr3_aa: CASSLGSADTQYF
v_call: TRBV6-5; clone_size: .; j_call: TRBJ2-7; d_call: TRBD1; cdr3_nt: TGTGCCAGCAGTTGGGACAGGGACGAGCAGTACTTC; cdr3_aa: CASSWDRDEQYF
v_call: TRBV19; clone_size: few; j_call: TRBJ2-1; d_call: .; cdr3_nt: TGTGCCAGTAACCGTCGCCGGGACTTATACAATGAGCAGTTCTTC; cdr3_aa: CASNRRRDLYNEQFF
v_call: TRBV20-1; clone_size: many; j_call: TRBJ2-3; d_call: TRBD2; cdr3_nt: TGCAGTGCTAGGCACGCTAGCGGGTCTACAGATACGCAGTATTTT; cdr3_aa: CSARHASGSTDTQYF
v_call: TRBV15; clone_size: many; j_call: TRBJ2-7; d_call: TRBD1; cdr3_nt: TGTGCCACCAGCAGCGTGGGACAGGGACTCGAGCAGTACTTC; cdr3_aa: CATSSVGQGLEQYF
v_call: TRBV6-2/TRBV6-3; clone_size: .; j_call: TRBJ1-1; d_call: TRBD1; cdr3_nt: TGTGCCAGCCGGGACAGGTCCAGGACTGAAGCTTTCTTT; cdr3_aa: CASRDRSRTEAFF
v_call: TRBV14; clone_size: .; j_call: TRBJ2-5; d_call: .; cdr3_nt: TGTGCCAGCAGCCAAGATAGCACTAGATGGGAAGAGACCCAGTACTTC; cdr3_aa: CASSQDSTRWEETQYF
v_call: TRBV3-1; clone_size: .; j_call: TRBJ1-1; d_call: TRBD1; cdr3_nt: TGTGCCAGCAGCCTACAGTGGACAGGGGGGTTATTCACTGAAGCTTTCTTT; cdr3_aa: CASSLQWTGGLFTEAFF
v_call: TRBV20-1; clone_size: many; j_call: TRBJ2-7; d_call: TRBD1; cdr3_nt: TGCAGTGCTAGAGAAAACAGGGGAAGCGACGAGCAGTACTTC; cdr3_aa: CSARENRGSDEQYF
v_call: TRBV10-3; clone_size: .; j_call: TRBJ2-1; d_call: .; cdr3_nt: TGTGCCATCAGTGATCCCTCCAGGGACTCTTACAATGAGCAGTTCTTC; cdr3_aa: CAISDPSRDSYNEQFF
v_call: TRBV5-1; clone_size: many; j_call: TRBJ2-1; d_call: .; cdr3_nt: TGCGCCAGCAGCTTGGGTCCCGGTGGATCACGGAGGTTCTTC; cdr3_aa: CASSLGPGGSRRFF
v_call: TRBV28; clone_size: .; j_call: TRBJ2-5; d_call: TRBD1; cdr3_nt: TGTGCCAGCAGTTCTTGGACAGGATCCCAAGAGACCCAGTACTTC; cdr3_aa: CASSSWTGSQETQYF
v_call: TRBV15; clone_size: .; j_call: TRBJ2-2; d_call: .; cdr3_nt: TGTGCCACCAGCAGAGGCGGGATAGCCGGGGAGCTGTTTTTT; cdr3_aa: CATSRGGIAGELFF
v_call: TRBV5-4; clone_size: .; j_call: TRBJ1-1; d_call: TRBD1; cdr3_nt: TGTGCCAGCAGCCGAGCCGGGACAGGGGATCAAGCTTTCTTT; cdr3_aa: CASSRAGTGDQAFF
v_call: TRBV12-3/TRBV12-4; clone_size: few; j_call: TRBJ2-3; d_call: .; cdr3_nt: TGTGCCAGCAGTTTCGGCCCGCCCCCAAATACGCAGTATTTT; cdr3_aa: CASSFGPPPNTQYF